This entry features one TCR beta chain sequence. What it binds is unknown. V was clipped by 4 bases and J by 1 base; unmatched bases: 4. Germline CDR1 SGHKS, CDR2 YYEKEE (reference sequence). The CDR3 is 14 amino acids. The sample comes from a study of T cells in narcolepsy. Whole-study context: Donors had narcolepsy type 1 or type 2, or were healthy controls. Study conclusions and caveats: Some memory CD4+ repertoires had no autoreactive clone sequences. Blood of same and different patients, but not healthy controls, reportedly held recurring autoreactive clonotypes.

The table came from immunoSEQ multiplex PCR; TCRdb's copy has only in-frame clones and leaves some out. This sample carries about 27,000 clones, around nine tenths of them seen once, and the ten largest clones take around 1.1%. The sample consisted of CD45RA- memory CD4+ T cells from PBMCs. The sequence derives from a human donor with narcolepsy. The chain has TRBV5-5 and TRBJ2-5; 7 nucleotides align to TRBD1. In DNA, the CDR3 is TGTGCCAGCAGCCCTGGACAGGTCCAAGAGACCCAGTACTTC. Translating gives CASSPGQVQETQYF. Full variable domain (outside the CDR3, taken from reference TRBV5-5 and TRBJ2-5): DAGVTQSPTHLIKTRGQQVTLRCSPISGHKSVSWYQQVLGQGPQFIFQYYEKEERGRGNFPDRFSARQFPNYSSELNVNALLLGDSALYLCASSPGQVQETQYFGPGTRLLVL.